The rows below give T cell receptor beta chains drawn from one sample of a study of T cell responses to AZD1222 COVID-19 vaccine. Sequencing used immunoSEQ multiplex PCR; TCRdb keeps in-frame clones, though not all of them. The table includes some 150,000 clones, about 91% detected once. The sequenced sample was peripheral blood, obtained on day 0 of AZD1222 vaccination. The source is an adult in good health. Each CDR3 is given with its conserved first and last residue. A D gene is named only where the DNA matches it firmly. Rows may omit the clone size; those that give it use once, few, many or a size class.

d_call	v_call	j_call	clone_size	cdr3_nt	cdr3_aa
-	TRBV30	TRBJ1-1	-	TGTGCCTGGAGCAGGAACCGGGGCGCTGAAGCTTTCTTT	CAWSRNRGAEAFF
-	TRBV7-3	TRBJ1-2	-	TGTGCCAGCAGTTTTACGCAGGGCTATGGCTACACCTTC	CASSFTQGYGYTF
-	TRBV19	TRBJ1-3	-	TGTGCCAGTAGCACAGGACGGAACTCTGGAAACACCATATATTTT	CASSTGRNSGNTIYF
-	TRBV11-2	TRBJ2-7	-	TGTGCCAGCAGCTTAGGTAGCGGCGGACTCCTATCCTACGAGCAGTACTTC	CASSLGSGGLLSYEQYF
-	TRBV28	TRBJ1-3	-	TGTGCCACAGGGGACTCTGGAAACACCATATATTTT	CATGDSGNTIYF
-	TRBV28	TRBJ2-1	-	TGTGCCAGCAGTTTCCTTTACAATGAGCAGTTCTTC	CASSFLYNEQFF
-	TRBV3-1/TRBV3-2	TRBJ2-5	-	TGTGCCAGCAGCCAAGGAGAGACCCAGTACTTC	CASSQGETQYF
-	TRBV2	TRBJ2-3	-	TGTGCCAGCAGCAGGTCGTGGGTCCAAGAGACCACAGATACGCAGTATTTT	CASSRSWVQETTDTQYF
TRBD2	TRBV28	TRBJ2-1	-	TGTGCCACCCAAGCGGGAGGGCTCTACAATGAGCAGTTCTTC	CATQAGGLYNEQFF
-	TRBV6-1	TRBJ1-3	-	TGTGCCAGCAGTGAAGTGGGGAACTCTGGAAACACCATATATTTT	CASSEVGNSGNTIYF
TRBD1	TRBV24-1	TRBJ1-5	-	TGTGCCACTAGCACAGGGGGAGGGCAGCCCCAGCATTTT	CATSTGGGQPQHF
-	TRBV5-1	TRBJ1-1	-	TGCGCCAGCAGCTTGGCTCACCCCGAGGGGAACACTGAAGCTTTCTTT	CASSLAHPEGNTEAFF
-	TRBV28	TRBJ1-4	-	TGTGCCAGCAGTTCGATTATGCGCAGTAATGAAAAACTGTTTTTT	CASSSIMRSNEKLFF
-	TRBV3-1/TRBV3-2	TRBJ1-6	-	TGTGCCAGCTCGGGAATGGGCAATTCACCCCTCCACTTT	CASSGMGNSPLHF
-	TRBV15	TRBJ1-2	-	TGTGCCACCAGCAGAGGGCCGGCGGGACACCATAACTATGGCTACACCTTC	CATSRGPAGHHNYGYTF
TRBD1	TRBV28	TRBJ2-7	-	TGTGCCAGCAGGAACCGGGACAGCCCCTACGAGCAGTACTTC	CASRNRDSPYEQYF
TRBD1	TRBV7-6	TRBJ1-2	once	TGTGCCAGCAGCCCTACCCTGGGGACAGGGGGCGATGGCTACACCTTC	CASSPTLGTGGDGYTF
-	TRBV18	TRBJ1-2	-	TGTGCCAGCTCACCCCCGGGGCAGAGAGTTAACTATGGCTACACCTTC	CASSPPGQRVNYGYTF